The 24 T cell receptor beta chains presented below share a single source sample, sequenced in a study of blood T cell repertoires in COVID-19. Profiled with immunoSEQ multiplex PCR; TCRdb holds only in-frame clones, not every one. Of under 70,000 clones listed, around nine tenths are singletons. Material for sequencing was peripheral blood. These receptors all stem from a woman under 30 with acute or convalescent COVID-19.

The chain links TRBV4-2 to TRBJ2-3, with TRBD2 matching 7 bases. V was clipped by 1 base and J by 13 bases; unmatched bases: 11. The CDR3 contains 14 residues. The V gene's germline CDR1 is LGHNA and CDR2 YNFKEQ. The CDR3 loop is CASSQGGPSGLKYF. The DNA for the CDR3 is TGTGCCAGCAGCCAAGGTGGACCTAGCGGACTGAAGTATTTT.

This sequence joins TRBV5-1 and TRBJ1-6; maybe TRBD1 (6 bases). CDR1 is SGHRS and CDR2 is YFSETQ in the germline V gene. Between the trimmed V and J ends, which lost 2 bases and 8 bases, there was a span of 11 bases. The CDR3 spans 14 residues. CDR3 in DNA: TGCGCCAGCAGCTTCGAACAGGGTGATTCACCCCTCCACTTT. It codes for CASSFEQGDSPLHF. Drawing the rest from reference TRBV5-1 and TRBJ1-6, the complete variable domain is KAGVTQTPRYLIKTRGQQVTLSCSPISGHRSVSWYQQTPGQGLQFLFEYFSETQRNKGNFPGRFSGRQFSNSRSEMNVSTLELGDSALYLCASSFEQGDSPLHFGNGTRLTVT.

The chain joins TRBV2 to TRBJ1-4, with D uncertain. This CDR3 spans 12 amino acids. Germline CDR1 reads SNHLY; CDR2 reads FYNNEI. The V and J ends lost 6 bases and 5 bases respectively, with 7 bases between them. The CDR3 sequence: CASRKLNEKLFF. Here the CDR3 DNA reads TGTGCCAGCAGAAAGCTAAATGAAAAACTGTTTTTT.

The chain uses TRBV12-3 or TRBV12-4 and TRBJ1-1; TRBD1 agrees at 8 bases. The CDR3 covers 13 residues. V trimming: 4 bases; J trimming: 9 bases; junction bases outside the gene matches: 7. CDR3 DNA: TGTGCCAGCAGTTGGTCGACAGGGGCGAAAGCTTTCTTT. Protein: CASSWSTGAKAFF.

V gene TRBV30 combines with J gene TRBJ1-1; TRBD1 matches 9 bases. This CDR3 contains 17 residues. The V gene's germline CDR1 is GTSNPN and CDR2 SVGIG (reference sequence). J gave up 0 bases and V 3 bases, and 11 bases lay outside the gene matches. The CDR3 bases are TGTGCCTGGAGGCCCGGGACAGGGATCCCTCTGAACACTGAAGCTTTCTTT. Translated, it gives CAWRPGTGIPLNTEAFF. Variable domain in full (rest from reference TRBV30 and TRBJ1-1): SQTIHQWPATLVQPVGSPLSLECTVEGTSNPNLYWYRQAAGRGLQLLFYSVGIGQISSEVPQNLSASRPQDRQFILSSKKLLLSDSGFYLCAWRPGTGIPLNTEAFFGQGTRLTVV.

The CDR3 DNA sequence: TGTGCCAGCAGGGGCATGGGGCCCCCCCACGAGCAGTACTTC. Encoded protein: CASRGMGPPHEQYF. The V call is TRBV2, the J call TRBJ2-7, with a tentative D call TRBD1 (5 bases). The germline gives CDR1 SNHLY, CDR2 FYNNEI. The V gene lost 6 bases and the J gene lost 5 bases, with 17 bases spanning the gap. The CDR3 extends over 14 amino acids.

The CDR3: CASSYVQGDGYTF. Written as DNA, the CDR3 is TGTGCCAGCAGTTACGTGCAGGGTGATGGCTACACCTTC. The rearrangement links TRBV6-6 to TRBJ1-2; D perhaps matches TRBD1 (5 bases). Trimming took 2 bases from V and 6 from J, leaving 10 bases between them. The CDR3 sequence is 13 residues long. Germline V lookup: CDR1 MNHNY, CDR2 SVGAGI (reference sequence).

This clone was seen a few times. The chain recombines TRBV23-1 with TRBJ2-7, with D perhaps matching TRBD1 (5 bases). Being an ORF, TRBV23-1 has a function that is uncertain. Deletions cut 7 bases from V and 1 base from J, with 11 bases between. This CDR3 has 13 residues. In DNA form, the CDR3 reads TGCGCCAGCACCAAAGACAGTTCCTACGAGCAGTACTTC. The encoded protein is CASTKDSSYEQYF.

The V call is TRBV7-9, the J call TRBJ2-2; 11 bases map to TRBD1. CDR1 is SEHNR, CDR2 FQNEAQ, per germline (reference sequence). This CDR3 contains 15 residues. V was clipped by 4 bases and J by 4 bases; unmatched bases: 2. CDR3 nucleotides: TGTGCCAGCAGCTCCGGACAGGGGGCCACCGGGGAGCTGTTTTTT. Encoded protein: CASSSGQGATGELFF.

V and J are TRBV12-3 or TRBV12-4 and TRBJ1-1; TRBD1 agrees at 7 bases. The CDR3 totals 13 residues. With V trimmed by 5 bases and J by 9 bases, 9 bases remained unmatched. The CDR3 nucleotides are TGTGCCAGCAGTCCACGTGGCAGGGGGAAAGCTTTCTTT. Translating it yields CASSPRGRGKAFF.

The genes are TRBV4-1 and TRBJ1-5; TRBD1 aligns across 10 bases. Germline assignment: CDR1 MGHRA and CDR2 YSYEKL. This CDR3 spans 15 amino acids. After removal of 2 bases from V and 5 bases from J, the junction contained 3 bases not matched to a gene. DNA for the CDR3: TGCGCCAGCAGCCAAATCGGGACAGGGGATCAGCCCCAGCATTTT. Translated, it gives CASSQIGTGDQPQHF.

CDR3 nucleotides: TGCGCCAGCAGTGAGTTCGGTACCGAAAAACTGTTTTTT. Protein product: CASSEFGTEKLFF. The V and J genes are TRBV10-2 and TRBJ1-4; D not resolved. The germline V gene has CDR1 WSHSY and CDR2 SAAADI. This CDR3 spans 13 amino acids. Trimming stripped 1 base from V and 8 bases from J, with 8 bases between.

This clone showed up just once. This rearrangement joins TRBV2 to TRBJ2-1; D is unclear. V gave up 4 bases and J gave up 0 bases, with 10 bases separating them. The CDR3 runs 15 residues. From germline, CDR1 is SNHLY and CDR2 FYNNEI. The DNA for the CDR3 is TGTGCCAGCAGTGGATTGGCAAGCTCCTACAATGAGCAGTTCTTC. It encodes CASSGLASSYNEQFF.

This clone was picked up a small number of times. The CDR3 region has the DNA TGTGCCAGCAGCTTGTATGCCACCTATAACTATGGCTACACCTTC. Encoded protein: CASSLYATYNYGYTF. J is TRBJ1-2 and V is TRBV5-8; D unresolved. Trimming cost V 1 base and J 1 base, with 11 bases left between them. This CDR3 has 15 residues. In germline, CDR1 is SGHTS, CDR2 YDEGEE.

The chain carries TRBV15 and TRBJ2-3, with D unclear. CDR1 and CDR2 (germline): LNHNV, YYDKDF (reference sequence). There are 12 residues in the CDR3. V shed 4 bases and J shed 6 bases, with 8 bases lying between them. This chain's CDR3 is CATSTSGDTQYF. CDR3 in DNA: TGTGCCACCAGCACATCCGGGGATACGCAGTATTTT.

This clone was seen only once. This chain links TRBV19 with TRBJ1-5, with 7 bases fitting TRBD1. The CDR3 sequence is 13 residues long. Germline CDR1 and CDR2: LNHDA and SQIVND (reference sequence). V lost 2 bases and J lost 5; bases outside the gene matches: 0. CDR3 loop: CASSIRGHQPQHF. The CDR3 nucleotides are TGTGCCAGTAGTATAAGGGGGCATCAGCCCCAGCATTTT. The full variable domain, rest sourced from reference TRBV19 and TRBJ1-5, is DGGITQSPKYLFRKEGQNVTLSCEQNLNHDAMYWYRQDPGQGLRLIYYSQIVNDFQKGDIAEGYSVSREKKESFPLTVTSAQKNPTAFYLCASSIRGHQPQHFGDGTRLSIL.

V is TRBV28 and J is TRBJ1-1; tentatively, D is TRBD1 (6 bases). CDR3 length: 14 amino acids. V was clipped by 6 bases and J by 1 base, with 12 bases between them. The V gene's germline CDR1 is MDHEN and CDR2 SYDVKM. CDR3 protein: CASRQGHSNTEAFF. DNA for the CDR3: TGTGCCAGCAGGCAGGGACATTCGAACACTGAAGCTTTCTTT.

CDR3 bases: TGTGCCAGCAGCCAAGGGGCCCAAGCCTCCTACGAGCAGTACTTC. Its translation is CASSQGAQASYEQYF. The V and J genes are TRBV3-1 (or the pseudogene TRBV3-2) and TRBJ2-7; D unclear. The V gene's germline CDR1 is LGHDT and CDR2 YNNKEL (reference sequence). CDR3 size: 15 residues. Trimming took 1 base from V and 0 from J, leaving 10 bases between them.

This clone has a single count. The rearrangement links TRBV30 to TRBJ2-7; a weak D match, TRBD1 (5 bases). Germline-derived CDR1 and CDR2 are GTSNPN and SVGIG (reference sequence). The CDR3 runs to 14 residues. V was pared by 0 bases and J by 1 base, with 10 bases between. The CDR3, as DNA: TGTGCCTGGAGTGTGGGGCGTCGGTCCTACGAGCAGTACTTC. It codes for CAWSVGRRSYEQYF.

The J gene is TRBJ2-1, the V gene TRBV11-3; TRBD2 is a possible D gene (6 bases). V dropped 5 bases and J dropped 10 bases, with 27 bases sitting between them. Germline CDR1 and CDR2: SGHNT and YENEEA. This CDR3 contains 17 residues. The CDR3 DNA sequence: TGTGCCAGCAGCCCCGGACTTGGCGGGACCCTCCCGGAAGAGCAGTTCTTC. This translates into CASSPGLGGTLPEEQFF.

The chain joins TRBV5-1 to TRBJ1-2; 7 nucleotides match TRBD1. The germline V gene encodes CDR1 SGHRS and CDR2 YFSETQ. The J segment lost 8 bases and the V segment lost 4 bases, leaving 11 bases of the junction unmatched. The CDR3 totals 14 residues. The CDR3 protein is CASSAGRQGGGYTF. The CDR3 DNA reads TGCGCCAGCAGCGCGGGTCGACAGGGTGGCGGCTACACCTTC.

This clone came up a few times. The chain employs TRBV7-9 and TRBJ1-5; D possibly corresponds to TRBD1 (5 bases). V shed 2 bases and J shed 3 bases, with 11 bases lying between them. CDR1 and CDR2 from the germline V gene are SEHNR and FQNEAQ (reference sequence). The CDR3 runs to 15 residues. CDR3 sequence reads: CASSLSGADNQPQHF. Written as DNA, the CDR3 is TGTGCCAGCAGCTTATCTGGGGCAGACAATCAGCCCCAGCATTTT. Full variable domain (remainder filled in from reference TRBV7-9 and TRBJ1-5): DTGVSQNPRHKITKRGQNVTFRCDPISEHNRLYWYRQTLGQGPEFLTYFQNEAQLEKSRLLSDRFSAERPKGSFSTLEIQRTEQGDSAMYLCASSLSGADNQPQHFGDGTRLSIL.

The chain has TRBV5-1 and TRBJ2-7, with 7 bases fitting TRBD1. Germline trimming cut 3 bases from V and 3 bases from J; bases unmatched to any gene: 9. Germline CDR1 is SGHRS and CDR2 is YFSETQ. The CDR3 is 15 amino acids. For the CDR3, the DNA is TGCGCCAGCAGCTGGACGACAGGGAACTTCTACGAGCAGTACTTC. This encodes CASSWTTGNFYEQYF.

This clone showed up just a few times. The V and J genes are TRBV7-2 and TRBJ1-1; maybe TRBD1 (6 bases). Per the germline V gene, CDR1 is SGHTA and CDR2 is FQGNSA. The V and J ends lost 4 bases and 0 bases respectively, with 15 bases between them. This CDR3 region has 16 residues. CDR3 in amino acids: CASSYGWTDLNTEAFF. CDR3 nucleotides: TGTGCCAGCAGCTATGGCTGGACAGATCTGAACACTGAAGCTTTCTTT.